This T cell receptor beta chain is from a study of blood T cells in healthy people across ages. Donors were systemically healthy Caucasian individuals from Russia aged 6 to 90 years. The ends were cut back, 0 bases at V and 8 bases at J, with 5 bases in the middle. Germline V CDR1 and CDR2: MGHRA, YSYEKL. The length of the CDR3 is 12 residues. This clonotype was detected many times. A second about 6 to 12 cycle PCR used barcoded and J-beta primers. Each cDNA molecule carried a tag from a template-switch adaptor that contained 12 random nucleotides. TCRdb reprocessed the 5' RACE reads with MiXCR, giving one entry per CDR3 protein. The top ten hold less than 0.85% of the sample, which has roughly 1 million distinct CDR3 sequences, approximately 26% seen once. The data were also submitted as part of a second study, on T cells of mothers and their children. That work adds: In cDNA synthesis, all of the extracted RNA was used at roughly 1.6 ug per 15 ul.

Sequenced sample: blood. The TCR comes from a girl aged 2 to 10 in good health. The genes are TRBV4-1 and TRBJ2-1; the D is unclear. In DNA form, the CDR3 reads TGCGCCAGCAGCCAAGATTTAGATGAGCAGTTCTTC. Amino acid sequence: CASSQDLDEQFF.